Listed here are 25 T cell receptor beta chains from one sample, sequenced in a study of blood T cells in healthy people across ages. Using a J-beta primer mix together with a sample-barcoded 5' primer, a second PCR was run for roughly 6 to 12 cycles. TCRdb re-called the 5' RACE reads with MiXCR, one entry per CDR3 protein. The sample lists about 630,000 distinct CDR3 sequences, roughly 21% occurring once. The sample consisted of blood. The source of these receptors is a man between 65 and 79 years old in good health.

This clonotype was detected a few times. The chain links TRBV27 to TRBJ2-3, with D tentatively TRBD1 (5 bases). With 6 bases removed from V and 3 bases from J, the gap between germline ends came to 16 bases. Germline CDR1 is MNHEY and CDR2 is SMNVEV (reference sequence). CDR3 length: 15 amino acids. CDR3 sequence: CASRPRTSVTDTQYF. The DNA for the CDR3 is TGTGCCAGCAGGCCGCGGACATCCGTGACAGATACGCAGTATTTT.

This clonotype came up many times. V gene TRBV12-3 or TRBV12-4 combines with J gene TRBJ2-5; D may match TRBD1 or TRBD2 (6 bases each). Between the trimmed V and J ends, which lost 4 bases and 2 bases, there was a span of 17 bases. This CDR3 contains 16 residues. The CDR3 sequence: CASSSRGGTLQETQYF. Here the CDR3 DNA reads TGTGCCAGCAGTTCCCGGGGCGGGACATTACAAGAGACCCAGTACTTC.

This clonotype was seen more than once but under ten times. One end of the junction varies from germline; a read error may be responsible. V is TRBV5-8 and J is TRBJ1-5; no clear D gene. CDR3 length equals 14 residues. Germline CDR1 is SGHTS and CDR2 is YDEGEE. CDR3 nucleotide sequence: TGTGCCAGCAGCTTCCGGGCCCTAAATCAGCCCCGGCATTTT. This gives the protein CASSFRALNQPRHF. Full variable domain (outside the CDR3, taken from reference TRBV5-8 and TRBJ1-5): EAGVTQSPTHLIKTRGQQATLRCSPISGHTSVYWYQQALGLGLQFLLWYDEGEERNRGNFPPRFSGRQFPNYSSELNVNALELEDSALYLCASSFRALNQPRHFGDGTRLSIL.

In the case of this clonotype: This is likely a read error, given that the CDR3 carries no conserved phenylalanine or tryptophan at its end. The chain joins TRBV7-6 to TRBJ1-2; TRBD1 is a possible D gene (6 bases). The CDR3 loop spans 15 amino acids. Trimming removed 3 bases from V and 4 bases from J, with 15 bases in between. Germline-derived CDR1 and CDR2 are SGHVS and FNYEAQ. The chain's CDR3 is CASSLGGARTYGYTL. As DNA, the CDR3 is TGTGCCAGCAGCTTGGGGGGGGCGCGGACCTATGGCTACACCCTC.

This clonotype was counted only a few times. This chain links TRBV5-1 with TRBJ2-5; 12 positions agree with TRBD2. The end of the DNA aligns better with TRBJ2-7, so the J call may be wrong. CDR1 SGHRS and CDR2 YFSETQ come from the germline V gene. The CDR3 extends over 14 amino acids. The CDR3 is CASTQTSGSREQYF. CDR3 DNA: TGCGCCAGCACCCAGACTAGCGGGAGTCGCGAGCAGTACTTC.

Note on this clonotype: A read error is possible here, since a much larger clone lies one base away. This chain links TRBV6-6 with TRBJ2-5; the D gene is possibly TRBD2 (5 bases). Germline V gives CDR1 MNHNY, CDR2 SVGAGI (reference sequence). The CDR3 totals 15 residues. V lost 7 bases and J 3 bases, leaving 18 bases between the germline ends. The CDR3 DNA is TGTGCCAGCACTGAACCCGGGATAGCCAAAGAGACCCAGTACTTC. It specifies CASTEPGIAKETQYF.

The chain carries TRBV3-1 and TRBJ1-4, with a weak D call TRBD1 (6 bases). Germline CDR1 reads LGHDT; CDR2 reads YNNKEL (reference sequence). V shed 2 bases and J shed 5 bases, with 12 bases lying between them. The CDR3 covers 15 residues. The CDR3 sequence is CASSQTGQKNEKLFF. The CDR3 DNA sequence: TGTGCCAGCAGCCAAACCGGACAGAAGAATGAAAAACTGTTTTTT.

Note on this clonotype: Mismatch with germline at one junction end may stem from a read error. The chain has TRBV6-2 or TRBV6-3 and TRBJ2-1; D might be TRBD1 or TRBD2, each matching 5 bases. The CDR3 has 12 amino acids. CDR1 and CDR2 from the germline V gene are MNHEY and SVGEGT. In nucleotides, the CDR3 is TGTGCCAGCAGCCGGGACCTCCGAAAGATGCTCTTC. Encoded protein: CASSRDLRKMLF.

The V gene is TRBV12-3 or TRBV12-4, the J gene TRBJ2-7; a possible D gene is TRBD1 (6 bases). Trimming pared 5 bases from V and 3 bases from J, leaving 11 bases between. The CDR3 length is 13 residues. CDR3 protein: CASSRRQVYEQYF. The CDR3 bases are TGTGCCAGCAGTCGAAGACAGGTCTACGAGCAGTACTTC.

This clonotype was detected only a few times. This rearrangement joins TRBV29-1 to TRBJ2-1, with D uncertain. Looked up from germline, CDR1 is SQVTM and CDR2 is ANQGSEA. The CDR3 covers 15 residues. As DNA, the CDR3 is TGCACCGTCCAAGGCACTTTTAGCTCCTACAATGAGCAGTTCTTC. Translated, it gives CTVQGTFSSYNEQFF.

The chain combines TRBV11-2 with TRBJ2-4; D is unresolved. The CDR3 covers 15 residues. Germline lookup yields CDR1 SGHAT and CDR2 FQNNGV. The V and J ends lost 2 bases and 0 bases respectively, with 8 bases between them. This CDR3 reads CASSLNWGAKNIQYF. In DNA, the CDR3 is TGTGCCAGCAGCTTAAATTGGGGAGCCAAAAACATTCAGTACTTC.

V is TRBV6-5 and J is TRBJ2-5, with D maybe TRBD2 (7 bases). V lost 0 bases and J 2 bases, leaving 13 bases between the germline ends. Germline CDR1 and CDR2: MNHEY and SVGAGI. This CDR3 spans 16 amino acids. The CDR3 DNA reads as TGTGCCAGCAGTTACTCGCCCAGGGGAGGGCAAGAGACCCAGTACTTC. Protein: CASSYSPRGGQETQYF.

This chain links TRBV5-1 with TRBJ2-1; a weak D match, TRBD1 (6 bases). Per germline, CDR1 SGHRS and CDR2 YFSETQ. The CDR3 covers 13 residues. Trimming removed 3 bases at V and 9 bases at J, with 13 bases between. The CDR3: CASSYKTGFEQFF. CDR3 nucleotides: TGCGCCAGCAGCTACAAAACAGGGTTTGAGCAGTTCTTC.

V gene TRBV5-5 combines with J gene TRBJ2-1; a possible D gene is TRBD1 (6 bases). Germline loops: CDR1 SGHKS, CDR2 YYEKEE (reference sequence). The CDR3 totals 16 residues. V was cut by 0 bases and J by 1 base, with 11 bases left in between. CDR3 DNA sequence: TGTGCCAGCAGCTTGGCAGGACAGCTTTCCTACAATGAGCAGTTCTTC. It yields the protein CASSLAGQLSYNEQFF.

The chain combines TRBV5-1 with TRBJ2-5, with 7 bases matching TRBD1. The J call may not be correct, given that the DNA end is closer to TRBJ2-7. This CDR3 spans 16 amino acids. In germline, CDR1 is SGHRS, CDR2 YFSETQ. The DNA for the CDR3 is TGCGCCAGCAGCTTGAAACGACAGGGCCTCTCCTACGAGCAGTACTTC. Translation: CASSLKRQGLSYEQYF.

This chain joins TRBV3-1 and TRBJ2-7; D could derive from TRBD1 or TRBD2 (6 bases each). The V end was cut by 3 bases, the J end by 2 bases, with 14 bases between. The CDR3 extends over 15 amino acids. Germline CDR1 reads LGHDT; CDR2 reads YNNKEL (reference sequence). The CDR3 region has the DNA TGTGCCAGCAGCCATGGGCGGGACACAACCTACGAGCAGTACTTC. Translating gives CASSHGRDTTYEQYF.

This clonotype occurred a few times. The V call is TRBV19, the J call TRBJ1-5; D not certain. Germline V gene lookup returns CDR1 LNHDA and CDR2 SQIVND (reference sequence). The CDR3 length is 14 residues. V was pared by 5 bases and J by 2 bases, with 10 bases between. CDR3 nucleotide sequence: TGTGCCAGTAGTCCCAATTTAGGCAATCAGCCCCAGCATTTT. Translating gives CASSPNLGNQPQHF.

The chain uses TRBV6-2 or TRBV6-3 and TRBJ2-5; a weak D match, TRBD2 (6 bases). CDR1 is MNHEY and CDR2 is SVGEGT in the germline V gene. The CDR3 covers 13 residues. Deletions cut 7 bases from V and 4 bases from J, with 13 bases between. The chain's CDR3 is CASKAAGRETQYF. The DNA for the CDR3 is TGTGCCAGCAAGGCGGCGGGACGAGAGACCCAGTACTTC.

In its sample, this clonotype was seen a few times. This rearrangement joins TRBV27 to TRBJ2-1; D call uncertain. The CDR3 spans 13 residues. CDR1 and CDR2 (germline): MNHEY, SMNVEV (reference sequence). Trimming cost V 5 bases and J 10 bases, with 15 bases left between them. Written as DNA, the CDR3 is TGTGCCAGCAGTATACCCCGTGGACGAGAGCAGTTCTTC. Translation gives CASSIPRGREQFF.

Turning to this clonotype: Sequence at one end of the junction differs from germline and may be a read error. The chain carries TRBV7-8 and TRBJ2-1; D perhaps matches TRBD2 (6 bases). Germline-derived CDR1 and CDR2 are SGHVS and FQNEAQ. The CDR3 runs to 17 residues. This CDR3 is CASSSINIAEETFEQFF. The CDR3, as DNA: TGTGCCAGTAGCTCGATAAATATAGCGGAGGAAACTTTTGAGCAGTTCTTC.

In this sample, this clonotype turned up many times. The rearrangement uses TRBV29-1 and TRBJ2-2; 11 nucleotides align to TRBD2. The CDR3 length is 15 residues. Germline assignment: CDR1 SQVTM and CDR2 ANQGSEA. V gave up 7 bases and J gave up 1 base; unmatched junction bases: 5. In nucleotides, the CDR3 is TGCAGCGCGTCTAGCGGGGGGCGGAACACCGGGGAGCTGTTTTTT. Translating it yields CSASSGGRNTGELFF.

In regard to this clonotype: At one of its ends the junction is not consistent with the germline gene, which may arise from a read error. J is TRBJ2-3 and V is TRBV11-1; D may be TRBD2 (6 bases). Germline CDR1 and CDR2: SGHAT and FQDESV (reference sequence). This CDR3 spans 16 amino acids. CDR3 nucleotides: TGTGCCAACAGCGCTAAAGGCGGGATGTCCACAGATACGCAGTATTTT. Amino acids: CANSAKGGMSTDTQYF.

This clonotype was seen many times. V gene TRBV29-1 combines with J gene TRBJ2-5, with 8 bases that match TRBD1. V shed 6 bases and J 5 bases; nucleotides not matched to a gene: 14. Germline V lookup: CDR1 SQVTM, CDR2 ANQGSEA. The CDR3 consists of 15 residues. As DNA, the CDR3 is TGCAGCGTCACCCGGGACAGGTTGGGGATGGAGACCCAGTACTTC. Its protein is CSVTRDRLGMETQYF.

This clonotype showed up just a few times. CDR3 region: CATSDRNTDTQYF. The CDR3 bases are TGTGCCACCAGTGACCGGAACACAGATACGCAGTATTTT. The V call is TRBV24-1, the J call TRBJ2-3; D ambiguous. V lost 4 bases and J lost 2, with 6 bases in between. Germline lookup yields CDR1 KGHDR and CDR2 SFDVKD. The CDR3 runs 13 residues.

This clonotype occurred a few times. CDR3 residues: CASSLWSGDPSISYNEQFF. The CDR3 nucleotides are TGCGCCAGCAGCTTGTGGAGCGGTGATCCTTCCATCTCCTACAATGAGCAGTTCTTC. The chain links TRBV5-1 to TRBJ2-1, with D possibly being TRBD2 (5 bases). Per germline, CDR1 SGHRS and CDR2 YFSETQ. The CDR3 contains 19 residues. Trimming removed 1 base from V and 0 bases from J, with 20 bases in between.